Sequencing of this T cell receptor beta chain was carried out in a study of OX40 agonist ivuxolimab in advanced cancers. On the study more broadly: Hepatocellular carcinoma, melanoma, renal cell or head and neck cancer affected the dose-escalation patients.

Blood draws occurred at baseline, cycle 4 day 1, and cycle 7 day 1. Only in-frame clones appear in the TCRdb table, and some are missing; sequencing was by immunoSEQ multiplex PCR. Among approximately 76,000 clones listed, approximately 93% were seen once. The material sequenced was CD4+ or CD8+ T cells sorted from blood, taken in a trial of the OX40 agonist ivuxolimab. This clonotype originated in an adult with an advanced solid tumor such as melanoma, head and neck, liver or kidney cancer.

The CDR3 reads CASSLNTGELFF. The CDR3, as DNA: TGTGCCAGCAGTTTAAACACCGGGGAGCTGTTTTTT. The chain has TRBV27 and TRBJ2-2, with D unclear. From germline, CDR1 is MNHEY and CDR2 SMNVEV (reference sequence). The length of the CDR3 is 12 residues. V lost 2 bases and J 2 bases, leaving 0 bases between the germline ends.